The present T cell receptor (beta chain) was sequenced within a study of blood T cell repertoires in COVID-19. Study at large: The United States, Italy and Spain supplied acute and convalescent COVID-19 samples. Sample material is recorded as cDNA or gDNA derived from T cells, B-cell-depleted T cells, or PBMCs.

From germline, CDR1 is LNHDA and CDR2 SQIVND (reference sequence). This CDR3 spans 15 amino acids. After removal of 4 bases from V and 4 bases from J, the junction contained 5 bases not matched to a gene. Original methodology: Estimates of nucleated cell counts were drawn from the amplification of reference gene primers. Sequencing used immunoSEQ multiplex PCR; TCRdb keeps in-frame clones, though not all of them. The V and J calls and clone size come from that table; D and trimming were worked out from the DNA. Of 110,000 or so clones listed, about 85% are singletons. This sequence was found in a human donor in a cohort sampled during active COVID-19. The rearrangement links TRBV19 to TRBJ1-4; 8 bases line up with TRBD1. Source material: peripheral blood. CDR3 DNA: TGTGCCAGTAGTACCGGACAGGGTGGTAATGAAAAACTGTTTTTT. Translated, it gives CASSTGQGGNEKLFF.